This T cell receptor beta chain was recovered during a study of T cells in Graves' hyperthyroidism and ophthalmopathy. The CDR3 regions of TCR beta were amplified from RNA transcripts. Carried out on the TCR CDR3, a first-round RT-PCR used the HTBI primer set. Using its own MiXCR run on the multiplex PCR reads, TCRdb lists one record per CDR3 protein. The sample has about 400,000 distinct CDR3 sequences, over 12% seen once. Whole-study findings and limits: Ophthalmopathy prediction by the model preceded onset by a median about 6.8 months.

This clonotype was found many times. Its target is not known. CDR1 and CDR2 (germline): SGHVS, FQNEAQ. After removal of 0 bases from V and 10 bases from J, the junction contained 10 bases not matched to a gene. The CDR3 length is 17 residues. The V gene is TRBV7-8, the J gene TRBJ1-6; 9 nucleotides align to TRBD1. The material sequenced was blood. The TCR comes from a man between 18 and 29 years old with Graves' ophthalmopathy. DNA for the CDR3: TGTGCCAGCAGCTTAGCGCTAGGACAGGGGTCAGGATCACCCCTCCACTTT. Its translation: CASSLALGQGSGSPLHF.